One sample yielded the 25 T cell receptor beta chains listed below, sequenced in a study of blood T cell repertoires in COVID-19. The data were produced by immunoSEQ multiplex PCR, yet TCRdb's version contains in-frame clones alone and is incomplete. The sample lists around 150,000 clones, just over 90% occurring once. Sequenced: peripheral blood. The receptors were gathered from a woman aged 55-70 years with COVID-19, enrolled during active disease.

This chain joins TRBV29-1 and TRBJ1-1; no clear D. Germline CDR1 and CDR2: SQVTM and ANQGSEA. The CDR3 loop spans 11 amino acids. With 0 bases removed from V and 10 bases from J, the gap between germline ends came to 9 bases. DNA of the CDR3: TGCAGCGTTGAAGAGGCCCAGGCAGCTTTCTTT. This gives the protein CSVEEAQAAFF.

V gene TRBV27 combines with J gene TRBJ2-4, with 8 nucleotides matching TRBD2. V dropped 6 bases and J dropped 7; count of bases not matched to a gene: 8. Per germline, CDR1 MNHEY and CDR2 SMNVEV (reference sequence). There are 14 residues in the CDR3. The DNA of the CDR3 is TGTGCCAGCAGCCTCGGGAGGGGGGGTAACATTCAGTACTTC. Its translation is CASSLGRGGNIQYF.

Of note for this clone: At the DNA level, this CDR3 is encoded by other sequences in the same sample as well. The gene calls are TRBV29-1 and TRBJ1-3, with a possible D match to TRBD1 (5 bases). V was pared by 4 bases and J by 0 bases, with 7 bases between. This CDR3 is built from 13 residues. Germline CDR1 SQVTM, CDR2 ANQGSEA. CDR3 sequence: CSVGQSSGNTIYF. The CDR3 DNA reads TGCAGCGTTGGACAGAGCTCTGGAAACACCATATATTTT.

The CDR3 region has the DNA TGTGCCAGCAGCCAAGACGGGACAGGGGCTGGAAACACCATATATTTT. It is translated as CASSQDGTGAGNTIYF. This sequence joins TRBV4-2 and TRBJ1-3; the match to TRBD1 covers 10 bases. Trimming removed 0 bases from V and 2 bases from J; junction bases left unmatched: 1. CDR3 length: 16 amino acids. Germline V lookup: CDR1 LGHNA, CDR2 YNFKEQ.

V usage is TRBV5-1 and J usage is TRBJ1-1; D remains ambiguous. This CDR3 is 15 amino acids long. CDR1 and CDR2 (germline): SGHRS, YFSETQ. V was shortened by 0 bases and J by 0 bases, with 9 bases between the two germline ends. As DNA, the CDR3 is TGCGCCAGCAGCTTGGACCCCGGGTTGAACACTGAAGCTTTCTTT. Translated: CASSLDPGLNTEAFF.

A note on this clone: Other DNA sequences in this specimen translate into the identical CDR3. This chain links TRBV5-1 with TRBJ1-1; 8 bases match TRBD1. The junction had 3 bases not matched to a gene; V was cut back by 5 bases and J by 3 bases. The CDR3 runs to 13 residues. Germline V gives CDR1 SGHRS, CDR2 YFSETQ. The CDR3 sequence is CASSLDRDTEAFF. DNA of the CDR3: TGCGCCAGCAGTCTGGACAGGGACACTGAAGCTTTCTTT.

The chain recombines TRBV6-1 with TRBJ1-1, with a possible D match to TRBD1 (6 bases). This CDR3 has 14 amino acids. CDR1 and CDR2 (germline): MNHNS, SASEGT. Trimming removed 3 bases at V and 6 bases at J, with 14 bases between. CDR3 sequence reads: CASSETQGIAEAFF. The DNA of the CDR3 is TGTGCCAGCAGTGAGACCCAGGGGATAGCTGAAGCTTTCTTT.

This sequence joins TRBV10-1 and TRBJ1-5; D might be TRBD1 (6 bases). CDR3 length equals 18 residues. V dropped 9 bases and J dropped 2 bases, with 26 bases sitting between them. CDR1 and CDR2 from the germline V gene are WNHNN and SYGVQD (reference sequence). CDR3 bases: TGCGCCAGGCCGAAGGGGGTATGTATCATCATTGGCAATCAGCCCCAGCATTTT. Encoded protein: CARPKGVCIIIGNQPQHF.

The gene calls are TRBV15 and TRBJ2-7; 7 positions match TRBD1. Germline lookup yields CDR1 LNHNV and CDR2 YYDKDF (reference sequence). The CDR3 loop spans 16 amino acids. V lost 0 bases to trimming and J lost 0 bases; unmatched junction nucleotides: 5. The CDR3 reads CATSRDLDRISYEQYF. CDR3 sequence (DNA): TGTGCCACCAGCAGAGATCTGGACAGGATCTCCTACGAGCAGTACTTC.

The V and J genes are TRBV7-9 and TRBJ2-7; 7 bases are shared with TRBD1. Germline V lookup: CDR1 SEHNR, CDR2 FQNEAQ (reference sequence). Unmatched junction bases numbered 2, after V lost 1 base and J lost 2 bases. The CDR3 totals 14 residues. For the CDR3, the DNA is TGTGCCAGCAGCTTAGGACAGGGAACCTACGAGCAGTACTTC. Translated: CASSLGQGTYEQYF. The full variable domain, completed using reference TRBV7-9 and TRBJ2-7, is DTGVSQNPRHKITKRGQNVTFRCDPISEHNRLYWYRQTLGQGPEFLTYFQNEAQLEKSRLLSDRFSAERPKGSFSTLEIQRTEQGDSAMYLCASSLGQGTYEQYFGPGTRLTVT.

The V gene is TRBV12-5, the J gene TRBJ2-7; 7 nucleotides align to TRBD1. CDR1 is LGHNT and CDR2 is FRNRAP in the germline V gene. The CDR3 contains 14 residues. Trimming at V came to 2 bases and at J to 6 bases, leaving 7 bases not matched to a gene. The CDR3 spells CASGLSRDSGEQYF. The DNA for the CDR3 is TGTGCTAGTGGTTTGTCCAGGGACAGCGGCGAGCAGTACTTC.

The CDR3 nucleotides read TGTGCCAGCAGCTTTATAGACACCGGGGAGCTGTTTTTT. It encodes CASSFIDTGELFF. The chain links TRBV14 to TRBJ2-2, with unresolved D. Trimming pared 5 bases from V and 3 bases from J, leaving 7 bases between. Germline CDR1 and CDR2: SGHDN and FVKESK. The CDR3 consists of 13 residues.

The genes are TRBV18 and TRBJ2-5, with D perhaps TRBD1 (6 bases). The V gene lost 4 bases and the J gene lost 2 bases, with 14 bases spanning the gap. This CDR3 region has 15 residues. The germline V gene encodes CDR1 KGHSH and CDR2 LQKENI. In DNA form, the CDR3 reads TGTGCCAGCTCACAACTCAGGGGATGGCAAGAGACCCAGTACTTC. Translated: CASSQLRGWQETQYF.

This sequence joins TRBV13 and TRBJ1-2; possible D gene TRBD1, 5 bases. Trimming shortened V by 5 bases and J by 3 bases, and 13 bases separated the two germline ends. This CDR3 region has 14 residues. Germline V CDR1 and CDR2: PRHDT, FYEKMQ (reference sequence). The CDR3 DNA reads TGTGCCAGCAGCGGGGCCGCGGACGACTATGGCTACACCTTC. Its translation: CASSGAADDYGYTF. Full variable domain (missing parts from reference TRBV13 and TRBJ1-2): AAGVIQSPRHLIKEKRETATLKCYPIPRHDTVYWYQQGPGQDPQFLISFYEKMQSDKGSIPDRFSAQQFSDYHSELNMSSLELGDSALYFCASSGAADDYGYTFGSGTRLTVV.

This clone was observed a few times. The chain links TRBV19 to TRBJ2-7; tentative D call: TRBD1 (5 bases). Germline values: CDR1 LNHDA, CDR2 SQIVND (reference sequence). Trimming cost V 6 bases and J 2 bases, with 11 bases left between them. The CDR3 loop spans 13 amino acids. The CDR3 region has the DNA TGTGCCAGTAGCCACGACAGAGCCTACGAGCAGTACTTC. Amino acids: CASSHDRAYEQYF. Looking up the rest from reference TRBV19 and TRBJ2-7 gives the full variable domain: DGGITQSPKYLFRKEGQNVTLSCEQNLNHDAMYWYRQDPGQGLRLIYYSQIVNDFQKGDIAEGYSVSREKKESFPLTVTSAQKNPTAFYLCASSHDRAYEQYFGPGTRLTVT.

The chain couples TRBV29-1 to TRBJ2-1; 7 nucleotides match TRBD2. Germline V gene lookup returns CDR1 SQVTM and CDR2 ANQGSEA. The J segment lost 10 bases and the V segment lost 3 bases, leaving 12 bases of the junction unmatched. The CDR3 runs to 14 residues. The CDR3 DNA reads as TGCAGCGTTGAGAATGCGGGGGTCTTTAAGGAGCAGTTCTTC. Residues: CSVENAGVFKEQFF.

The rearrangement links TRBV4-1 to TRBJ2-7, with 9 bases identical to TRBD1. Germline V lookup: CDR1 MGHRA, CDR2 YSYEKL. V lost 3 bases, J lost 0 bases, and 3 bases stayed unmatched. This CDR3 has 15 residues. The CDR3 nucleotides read TGCGCCAGCAGCCAGGGACAGGGTCTCTCCTACGAGCAGTACTTC. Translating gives CASSQGQGLSYEQYF.

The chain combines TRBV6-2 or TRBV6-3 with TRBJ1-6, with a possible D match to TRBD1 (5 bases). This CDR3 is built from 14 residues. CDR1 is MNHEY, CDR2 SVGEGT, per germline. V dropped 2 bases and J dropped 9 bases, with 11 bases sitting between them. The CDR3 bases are TGTGCCAGCAGTTACGCCTACGGGGGTTCACCCCTCCACTTT. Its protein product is CASSYAYGGSPLHF.

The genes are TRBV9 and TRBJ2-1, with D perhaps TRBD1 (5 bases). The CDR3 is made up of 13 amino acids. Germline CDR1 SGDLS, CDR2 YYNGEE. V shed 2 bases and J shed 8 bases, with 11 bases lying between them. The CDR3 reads CASSVTQGYEQFF. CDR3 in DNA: TGTGCCAGCAGCGTTACCCAGGGCTATGAGCAGTTCTTC.

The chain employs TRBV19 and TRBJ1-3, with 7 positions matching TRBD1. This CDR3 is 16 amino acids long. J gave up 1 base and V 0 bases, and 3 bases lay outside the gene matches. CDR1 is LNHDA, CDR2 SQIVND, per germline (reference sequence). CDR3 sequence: CASSIEGGASGNTIYF. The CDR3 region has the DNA TGTGCCAGTAGTATAGAAGGGGGCGCTTCTGGAAACACCATATATTTT.

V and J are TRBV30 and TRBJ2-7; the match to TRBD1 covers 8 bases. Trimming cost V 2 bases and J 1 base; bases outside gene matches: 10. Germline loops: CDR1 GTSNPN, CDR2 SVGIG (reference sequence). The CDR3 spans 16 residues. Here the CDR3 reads CAWSLARRTGSYEQYF. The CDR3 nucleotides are TGTGCCTGGAGTCTCGCTCGACGGACAGGGTCCTACGAGCAGTACTTC.

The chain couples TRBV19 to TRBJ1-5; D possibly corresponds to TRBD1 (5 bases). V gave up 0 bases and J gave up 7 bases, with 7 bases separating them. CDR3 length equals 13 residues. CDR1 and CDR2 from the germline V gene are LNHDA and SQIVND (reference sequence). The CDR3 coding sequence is TGTGCCAGTAGTATAGATCAGGGCCAGCCCCAGCATTTT. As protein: CASSIDQGQPQHF.

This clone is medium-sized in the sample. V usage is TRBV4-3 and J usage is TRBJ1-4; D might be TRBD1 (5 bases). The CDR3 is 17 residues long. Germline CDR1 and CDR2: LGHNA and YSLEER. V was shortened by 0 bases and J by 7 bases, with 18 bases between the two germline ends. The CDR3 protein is CASSQEISQGWGEKLFF. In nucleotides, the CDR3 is TGCGCCAGCAGCCAAGAGATTAGCCAGGGCTGGGGTGAAAAACTGTTTTTT.

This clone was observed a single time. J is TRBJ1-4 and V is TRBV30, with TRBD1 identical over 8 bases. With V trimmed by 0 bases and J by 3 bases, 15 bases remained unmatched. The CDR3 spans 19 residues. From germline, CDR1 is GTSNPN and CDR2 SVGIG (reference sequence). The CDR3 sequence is CAWSVPGQGSLLANEKLFF. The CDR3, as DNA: TGTGCCTGGAGTGTACCTGGACAGGGATCCCTTCTTGCTAATGAAAAACTGTTTTTT.

The CDR3 spells CASSMQGVNYGYTF. In DNA form, the CDR3 reads TGTGCCAGTAGTATGCAGGGGGTTAACTATGGCTACACCTTC. The chain uses TRBV19 and TRBJ1-2, with TRBD1 identical over 7 bases. CDR3 size: 14 residues. J gave up 1 base and V 3 bases, and 2 bases lay outside the gene matches. CDR1 is LNHDA and CDR2 is SQIVND in the germline V gene (reference sequence).